This record looks at one T cell receptor beta chain sequence and its context. Within the sample, other DNA sequences also encode this same CDR3. The data belong to a study of blood T cell repertoires in COVID-19. Looking at the study overall: Both acute and convalescent COVID-19 samples were obtained from the United States, Italy and Spain. PBMCs, B-cell-depleted T cells, or T cells provided the cDNA or gDNA that made up the material.

Some clones are missing from TCRdb's copy, which holds only in-frame ones; the method was immunoSEQ multiplex PCR. The sample has roughly 310,000 clones, about 88% seen once. Deletions cut 0 bases from V and 5 bases from J, with 8 bases between. The CDR3 is made up of 13 amino acids. Germline CDR1 reads GTSNPN; CDR2 reads SVGIG (reference sequence). Adults between roughly 18 and 90 years of age took part from more than 20 US areas. Recovered status applied to Cohort 3 donors who had two consecutive negative PCRs. It also applied to those with clearance or with symptom resolution. The V and J genes are TRBV30 and TRBJ1-5; D may be TRBD1 (6 bases). The material sequenced was PBMCs or T cells enriched from blood (not recorded which). The TCR comes from a man aged 55 to 70 who had recovered from COVID-19. For the CDR3, the DNA is TGTGCCTGGAGTGTACAGGGAGATCAGCCCCAGCATTTT. Protein product: CAWSVQGDQPQHF.